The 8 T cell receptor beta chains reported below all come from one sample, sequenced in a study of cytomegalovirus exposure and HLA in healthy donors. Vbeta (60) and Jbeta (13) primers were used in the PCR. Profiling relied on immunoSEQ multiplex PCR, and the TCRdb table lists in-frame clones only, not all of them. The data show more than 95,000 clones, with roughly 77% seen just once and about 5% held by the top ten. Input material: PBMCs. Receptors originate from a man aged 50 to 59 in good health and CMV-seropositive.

The CDR3 sequence: CASSPPEETQYF. The CDR3 region has the DNA TGTGCCAGCAGTCCCCCGGAGGAGACCCAGTACTTC. V and J are TRBV11-2 and TRBJ2-5, with unresolved D. Germline V gene sequence: CDR1 SGHAT, CDR2 FQNNGV. CDR3 length equals 12 residues. Trimming cost V 6 bases and J 5 bases, with 10 bases left between them. The entire variable domain, with the rest obtained from reference TRBV11-2 and TRBJ2-5, is as follows: EAGVAQSPRYKIIEKRQSVAFWCNPISGHATLYWYQQILGQGPKLLIQFQNNGVVDDSQLPKDRFSAERLKGVDSTLKIQPAKLEDSAVYLCASSPPEETQYFGPGTRLLVL.

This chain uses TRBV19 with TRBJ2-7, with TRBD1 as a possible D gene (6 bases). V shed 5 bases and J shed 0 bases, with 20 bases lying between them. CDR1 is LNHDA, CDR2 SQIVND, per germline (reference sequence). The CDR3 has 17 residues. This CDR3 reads CASSASPGVPSSYEQYF. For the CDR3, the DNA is TGTGCCAGTAGTGCCTCCCCAGGGGTCCCGAGCTCCTACGAGCAGTACTTC.

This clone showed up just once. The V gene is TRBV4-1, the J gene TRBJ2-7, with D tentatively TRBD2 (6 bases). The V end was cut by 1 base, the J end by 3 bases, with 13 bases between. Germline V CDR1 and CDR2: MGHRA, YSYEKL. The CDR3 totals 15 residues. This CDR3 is CASSQGTGAGYEQYF. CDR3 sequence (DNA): TGCGCCAGCAGCCAAGGCACGGGAGCGGGCTACGAGCAGTACTTC.

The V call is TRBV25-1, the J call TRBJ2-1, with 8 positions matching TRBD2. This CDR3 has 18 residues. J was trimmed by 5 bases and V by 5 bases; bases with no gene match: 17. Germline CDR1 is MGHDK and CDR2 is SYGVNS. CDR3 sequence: CASSQGSSGRPENNEQFF. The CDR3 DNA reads TGTGCCAGCAGTCAAGGGTCTAGCGGGCGTCCCGAAAACAATGAGCAGTTCTTC.

CDR3 protein: CASTQREDYGYTF. CDR3 DNA sequence: TGTGCCAGCACTCAGAGGGAAGACTATGGCTACACCTTC. The chain combines TRBV2 with TRBJ1-2, with D uncertain. Looked up from germline, CDR1 is SNHLY and CDR2 is FYNNEI. Trimming took off 7 bases at V and 3 bases at J, with 12 bases between the two ends. The CDR3 has 13 amino acids.

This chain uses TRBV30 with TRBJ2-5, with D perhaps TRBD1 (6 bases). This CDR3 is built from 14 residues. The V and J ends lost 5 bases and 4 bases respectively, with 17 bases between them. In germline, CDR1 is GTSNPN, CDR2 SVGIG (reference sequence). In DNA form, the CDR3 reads TGTGCCTGGGGGGGTGGGGGCTTGGGAGAGACCCAGTACTTC. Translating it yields CAWGGGGLGETQYF.

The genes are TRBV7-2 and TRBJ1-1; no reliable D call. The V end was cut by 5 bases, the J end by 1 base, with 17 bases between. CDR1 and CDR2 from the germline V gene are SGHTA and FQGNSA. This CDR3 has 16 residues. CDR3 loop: CASSRASMEPNTEAFF. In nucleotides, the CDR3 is TGTGCCAGCAGCCGAGCAAGCATGGAGCCGAACACTGAAGCTTTCTTT. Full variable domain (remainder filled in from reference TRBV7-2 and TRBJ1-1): GAGVSQSPSNKVTEKGKDVELRCDPISGHTALYWYRQSLGQGLEFLIYFQGNSAPDKSGLPSDRFSAERTGGSVSTLTIQRTQQEDSAVYLCASSRASMEPNTEAFFGQGTRLTVV.

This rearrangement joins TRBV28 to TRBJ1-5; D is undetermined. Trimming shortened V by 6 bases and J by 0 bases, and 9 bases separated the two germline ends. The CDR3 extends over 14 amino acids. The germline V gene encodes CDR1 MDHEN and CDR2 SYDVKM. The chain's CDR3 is CASRFLDSNQPQHF. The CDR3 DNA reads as TGTGCCAGCAGGTTCCTAGATAGCAATCAGCCCCAGCATTTT.